The rows below give T cell receptor beta chains drawn from one sample of a study of blood T cell repertoires in COVID-19. Some clones are missing from TCRdb's copy, which holds only in-frame ones; the method was immunoSEQ multiplex PCR. This table has more than 110,000 clones, around 89% appearing once. The sequenced sample was peripheral blood. The receptors stem from a woman older than 75 with acute or convalescent COVID-19. CDR3s include the opening cysteine and the closing phenylalanine or tryptophan. D genes are given only for firm matches. Part of the rows lack a size; the others show once, few, many or a class for expanded clones.

>-|-|13|TRBJ2-3|TRBV29-1
CSVAGVSTDTQYF
TGCAGCGTTGCGGGGGTGAGCACAGATACGCAGTATTTT
>TRBD1|-|16|TRBJ1-6|TRBV2
CASSDDNRGWNSPLHF
TGTGCCAGCAGTGATGACAACAGGGGTTGGAATTCACCCCTCCACTTT
>-|once|17|TRBJ1-1|TRBV27
CASSLSASFLLNTEAFF
TGTGCCAGCAGTTTATCCGCTTCTTTTTTACTTAACACTGAAGCTTTCTTT
>TRBD1|-|15|TRBJ1-2|TRBV5-1
CASTLSTGTNYGYTF
TGCGCCAGCACTCTCTCGACAGGGACCAACTATGGCTACACCTTC
>-|-|12|TRBJ1-5|TRBV12-3/TRBV12-4
CASSFLSQPQHF
TGTGCCAGCAGTTTTTTATCCCAGCCCCAGCATTTT
>-|-|13|TRBJ1-1|TRBV11-3
CASSKDSYTEAFF
TGTGCCAGCAGCAAGGACAGTTACACTGAAGCTTTCTTT
>-|-|14|TRBJ1-1|TRBV7-9
CASSLEQGYTEAFF
TGTGCCAGCAGCTTAGAACAGGGATACACTGAAGCTTTCTTT
>TRBD1|-|13|TRBJ1-1|TRBV29-1
CSVEEQGDTEAFF
TGCAGCGTTGAAGAACAGGGGGACACTGAAGCTTTCTTT
>-|-|13|TRBJ1-5|TRBV6-5
CASKGGGNQPQHF
TGTGCCTCAAAGGGGGGGGGCAATCAGCCCCAGCATTTT
>-|-|18|TRBJ2-1|TRBV4-2
CASSQSLSHRGTYNEQFF
TGTGCCAGCAGCCAAAGCCTATCACATCGGGGGACCTACAATGAGCAGTTCTTC
>-|-|12|TRBJ2-2|TRBV24-1
CATSDYQGELFF
TGTGCCACCAGTGATTATCAGGGGGAGCTGTTTTTT
>TRBD1|-|14|TRBJ1-2|TRBV19
CASSLQGVYYGYTF
TGTGCCAGTAGCCTACAGGGGGTCTACTATGGCTACACCTTC
>-|-|16|TRBJ2-5|TRBV19
CASSIGASSTRGTQYF
TGTGCCAGTAGTATAGGTGCGAGCTCAACTCGAGGGACCCAGTACTTC
>-|-|17|TRBJ1-3|TRBV5-5
CASSLAGEGSSGNTIYF
TGTGCCAGCAGCTTGGCGGGAGAAGGGTCATCAGGAAACACCATATATTTT
>-|-|13|TRBJ2-2|TRBV2
CASRTDWTGELFF
TGTGCCAGCAGAACGGACTGGACCGGGGAGCTGTTTTTT
>-|-|13|TRBJ1-2|TRBV12-3/TRBV12-4
CASSFRTGHGYTF
TGTGCCAGCAGTTTCCGCACAGGGCACGGCTACACCTTC
>-|-|12|TRBJ1-6|TRBV19
CASSYLSGILHF
TGTGCCAGTAGCTACCTCTCAGGTATCCTCCACTTT
>-|-|20|TRBJ2-2|TRBV30
CAWSPLGPGRAYSNTGELFF
TGTGCCTGGAGCCCATTGGGGCCCGGAAGGGCATACTCGAACACCGGGGAGCTGTTTTTT
>TRBD1|-|13|TRBJ1-5|TRBV19
CASSDRGNQPQHF
TGTGCCAGTAGTGACAGGGGAAATCAGCCCCAGCATTTT
>-|-|14|TRBJ2-1|TRBV10-3
CAIRPGPYSDEQFF
TGTGCCATCAGGCCGGGTCCGTATAGCGATGAGCAGTTCTTC
>-|-|13|TRBJ1-1|TRBV5-5
CASSLQGNTEAFF
TGTGCCAGCAGCTTACAGGGTAACACTGAAGCTTTCTTT
>-|-|15|TRBJ1-5|TRBV19
CASSSARQVRQPQHF
TGTGCCAGTAGTTCAGCGAGACAGGTCCGGCAGCCCCAGCATTTT
>TRBD1|-|15|TRBJ1-2|TRBV6-5
CAVRDRGLIDYGYTF
TGTGCCGTCCGGGACAGGGGGCTTATCGACTATGGCTACACCTTC
>-|-|15|TRBJ1-5|TRBV6-6
CASSYSMRGEEPQHF
TGTGCCAGCAGTTACTCGATGCGGGGGGAGGAGCCCCAGCATTTT
>TRBD2|-|15|TRBJ2-3|TRBV30
CAWSQAGGSTDTQYF
TGTGCCTGGAGTCAGGCGGGGGGGAGCACAGATACGCAGTATTTT
>TRBD1|-|15|TRBJ1-5|TRBV5-5
CASSFEGALNQPQHF
TGTGCCAGCAGCTTTGAGGGGGCGCTTAATCAGCCCCAGCATTTT
>-|-|15|TRBJ1-1|TRBV11-2
CASSPPDTWDTEAFF
TGTGCCAGCAGCCCTCCAGACACCTGGGACACTGAAGCTTTCTTT
>TRBD1|-|15|TRBJ1-2|TRBV18
CASSPGQGNLYGYTF
TGTGCCAGCTCACCGGGACAGGGGAACCTCTATGGCTACACCTTC
>TRBD1|-|15|TRBJ1-2|TRBV18
CASSPPGQGGYGYTF
TGTGCCAGCTCACCACCGGGACAGGGGGGCTATGGCTACACCTTC
>TRBD1|-|14|TRBJ1-1|TRBV5-1
CASSLDRGNTEAFF
TGCGCCAGCAGCCTCGACAGGGGTAATACTGAAGCTTTCTTT
>-|-|15|TRBJ2-2|TRBV6-2/TRBV6-3
CASSYGQVNTGELFF
TGTGCCAGCAGTTACGGCCAAGTGAACACCGGGGAGCTGTTTTTT
>-|-|13|TRBJ2-5|TRBV5-6
CASSNSGGETQYF
TGTGCCAGCAGTAATTCAGGGGGGGAGACCCAGTACTTC
>TRBD1|once|13|TRBJ1-2|TRBV19
CASSSRQGAGYTF
TGTGCCAGTAGTTCAAGACAGGGGGCTGGCTACACCTTC
>-|-|17|TRBJ1-1|TRBV5-1
CASSLDPQGPMNTEAFF
TGCGCCAGCAGCTTGGACCCACAGGGTCCCATGAACACTGAAGCTTTCTTT
>-|-|16|TRBJ1-2|TRBV5-1
CASSLVQGLSGYGYTF
TGCGCCAGCAGCTTAGTACAGGGCTTGAGCGGCTATGGCTACACCTTC
>TRBD2|-|15|TRBJ2-1|TRBV3-1/TRBV3-2
CASSLSSGGNTEQFF
TGTGCCAGCAGCCTTTCTAGCGGGGGGAACACTGAGCAGTTCTTC
>-|-|13|TRBJ2-5|TRBV29-1
CSARTVPQETQYF
TGCAGCGCGCGGACAGTGCCTCAAGAGACCCAGTACTTC